The clone carrying this T cell receptor beta chain was found a few times. Its specificity is not known. This sample is drawn from a study of blood T cells in healthy people across ages. Study conclusions and caveats: The study found more naive CD4+ cells and higher diversity in long-lived than aged donors.

PCR was performed a second time for about 7 to 11 cycles using a sample-barcoded 5' primer and a J-beta primer mix. TCRdb recomputed calls from the 5' RACE reads with MiXCR, one row per CDR3 protein. The sample records under 1 million distinct CDR3 sequences, around 43% being singletons. The sequenced material came from blood. This sequence was found in a man between 60 and 75 years old in good health.

The CDR3 DNA sequence: TGCGCCAGCAGCCTCGAGGGGCGGGGGCTTGAGCAGTACTTC. It codes for CASSLEGRGLEQYF. The genes are TRBV4-1 and TRBJ2-5; D perhaps matches TRBD2 (7 bases). CDR1 MGHRA and CDR2 YSYEKL come from the germline V gene. Trimming cost V 4 bases and J 11 bases, with 20 bases left between them. CDR3 length: 14 amino acids.